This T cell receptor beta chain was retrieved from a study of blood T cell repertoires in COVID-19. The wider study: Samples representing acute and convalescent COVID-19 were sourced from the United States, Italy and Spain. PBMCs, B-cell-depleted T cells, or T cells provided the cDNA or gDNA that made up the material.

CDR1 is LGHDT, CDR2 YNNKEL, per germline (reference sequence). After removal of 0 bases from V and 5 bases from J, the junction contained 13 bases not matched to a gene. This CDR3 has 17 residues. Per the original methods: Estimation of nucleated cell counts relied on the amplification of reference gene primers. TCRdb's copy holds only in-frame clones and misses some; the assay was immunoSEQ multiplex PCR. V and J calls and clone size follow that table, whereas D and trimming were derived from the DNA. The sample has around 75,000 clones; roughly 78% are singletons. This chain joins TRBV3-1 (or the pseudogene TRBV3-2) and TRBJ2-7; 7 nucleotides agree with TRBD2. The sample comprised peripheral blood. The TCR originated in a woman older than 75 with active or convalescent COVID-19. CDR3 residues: CASSQDVGASGADEQYF. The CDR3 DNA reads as TGTGCCAGCAGCCAAGATGTCGGGGCTAGCGGTGCCGACGAGCAGTACTTC.